These T cell receptor beta chains were read from a single sample in a study of monozygotic twins with inflammatory bowel disease. TCRdb re-analyzed the 5' RACE reads; it lists each CDR3 protein once, without DNA. Listed are some 170,000 distinct CDR3 sequences; roughly 2.3% falls within the top ten. The specimen was blood. The receptors come from a human donor with ulcerative colitis or Crohn's disease, or a healthy co-twin of an affected twin (not recorded which). CDR3s include the opening cysteine and the closing phenylalanine or tryptophan.

TRBV27	TRBJ2-1	CASSLRGNKNNEQFF
TRBV20-1	TRBJ2-1	CSAPDRGPSYNEQFF
TRBV5-1	TRBJ1-1	CASSPDGLNTEAFF
TRBV5-1	TRBJ1-3	CASSPQDISGNTIYF
TRBV4-2	TRBJ2-4	CASSQDSFPSGDIQYF
TRBV20-1	TRBJ1-5	CSARIMGNQPQHF
TRBV27	TRBJ1-5	CASSATGYQPQHF
TRBV6-5	TRBJ1-3	CASSSGVTGNTIYF
TRBV7-3	TRBJ2-5	CASSLSPGGTQYF
TRBV20-1	TRBJ2-7	CSARAGLSSYEQYF
TRBV20-1	TRBJ2-5	CSARPPETQYF
TRBV19	TRBJ2-1	CASSIEVGPTLVYNEQFF
TRBV7-3	TRBJ2-1	CASSKEAGYNEQFF
TRBV29-1	TRBJ1-2	CSLRGERNGYTF
TRBV11-2	TRBJ2-5	CASRLDETQYF
TRBV6-5	TRBJ1-5	CASSYSVDQPQHF
TRBV5-4	TRBJ2-6	CASSQASSGANVLTF
TRBV5-1	TRBJ2-1	CASSLATDWEYNEQFF
TRBV13	TRBJ2-7	CASSRTGFYEQYF
TRBV4-3	TRBJ2-5	CASSQTGLAGGGETQYF
TRBV20-1	TRBJ2-3	CSALTSGGTDTQYF
TRBV20-1	TRBJ2-1	CSARGQGLSEQFF
TRBV7-7	TRBJ1-1	CASSPLNTEAFF
TRBV29-1	TRBJ2-1	CSDRTSGSSQFF
TRBV5-1	TRBJ2-5	CASSLVPGQQETQYF
TRBV12-3/TRBV12-4	TRBJ1-2	CASTHMRANYGYTF
TRBV7-2	TRBJ2-2	CASSYNTGELFF
TRBV12-3/TRBV12-4	TRBJ1-3	CASSLEQGSGNTIYF